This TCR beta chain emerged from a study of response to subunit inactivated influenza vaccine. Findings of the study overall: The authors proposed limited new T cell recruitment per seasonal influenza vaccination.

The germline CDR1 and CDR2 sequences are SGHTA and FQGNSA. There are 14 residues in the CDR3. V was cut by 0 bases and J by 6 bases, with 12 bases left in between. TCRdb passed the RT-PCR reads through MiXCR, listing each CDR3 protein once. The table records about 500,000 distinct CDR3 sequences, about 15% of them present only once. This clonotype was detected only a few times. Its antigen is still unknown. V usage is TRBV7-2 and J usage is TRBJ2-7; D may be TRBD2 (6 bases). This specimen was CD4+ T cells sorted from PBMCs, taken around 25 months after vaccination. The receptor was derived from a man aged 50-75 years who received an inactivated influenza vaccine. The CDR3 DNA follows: TGTGCCAGCAGCTTAGCGCGGGACTTCGCCGAGCAGTACTTC. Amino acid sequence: CASSLARDFAEQYF.